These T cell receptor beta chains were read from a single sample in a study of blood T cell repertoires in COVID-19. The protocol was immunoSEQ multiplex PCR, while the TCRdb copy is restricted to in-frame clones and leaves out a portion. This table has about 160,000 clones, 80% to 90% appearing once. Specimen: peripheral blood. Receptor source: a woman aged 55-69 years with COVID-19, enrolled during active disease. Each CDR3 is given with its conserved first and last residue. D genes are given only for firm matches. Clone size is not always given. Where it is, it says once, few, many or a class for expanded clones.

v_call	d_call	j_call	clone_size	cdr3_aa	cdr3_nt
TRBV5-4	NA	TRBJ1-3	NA	CASSPPPGSGNTIYF	TGTGCCAGCAGCCCCCCCCCAGGGTCTGGAAACACCATATATTTT
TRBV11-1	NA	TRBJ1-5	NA	CASSLAGGPNQPQHF	TGTGCCAGCAGCTTAGCGGGGGGACCAAATCAGCCCCAGCATTTT
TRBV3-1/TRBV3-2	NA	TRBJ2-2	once	CASSQTRSGELFF	TGTGCCAGCAGCCAGACTAGGAGCGGGGAGCTGTTTTTT
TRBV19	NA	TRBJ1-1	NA	CASTTAQRTAAFF	TGTGCCAGTACGACAGCGCAGAGGACAGCAGCTTTCTTT
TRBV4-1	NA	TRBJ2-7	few	CASSHVQGYEQYF	TGCGCCAGCAGCCACGTCCAGGGCTACGAGCAGTACTTC
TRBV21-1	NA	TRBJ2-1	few	CASSKGDRDDQDEQFF	TGTGCCAGCAGCAAAGGAGACAGGGATGACCAGGATGAGCAGTTCTTC
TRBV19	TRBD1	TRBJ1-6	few	CASSPRTGQSYNSPLHF	TGTGCCAGTAGTCCACGGACAGGGCAATCCTATAATTCACCCCTCCACTTT
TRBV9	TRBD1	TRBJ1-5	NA	CASSARQGVQPQHF	TGTGCCAGCAGCGCCCGACAGGGAGTTCAGCCCCAGCATTTT
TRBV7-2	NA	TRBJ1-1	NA	CASSFSGQVNTEAFF	TGTGCCAGCAGCTTCTCCGGCCAGGTTAACACTGAAGCTTTCTTT
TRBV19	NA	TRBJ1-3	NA	CASSIHRDFGNTIYF	TGTGCCAGTAGTATTCACAGGGATTTTGGAAACACCATATATTTT
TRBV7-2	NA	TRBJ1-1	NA	CASRTASYTEAFF	TGTGCCAGCAGGACAGCCAGCTACACTGAAGCTTTCTTT
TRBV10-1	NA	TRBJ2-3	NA	CASSPYGGIDTQYF	TGCGCCAGCAGTCCATATGGGGGGATTGATACGCAGTATTTT
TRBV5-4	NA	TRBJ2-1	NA	CASSSSFDSRSNEQFF	TGTGCCAGCAGCTCCTCCTTTGACAGCCGATCCAATGAGCAGTTCTTC
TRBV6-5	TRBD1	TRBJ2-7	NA	CASSYSGTGYEQYF	TGTGCCAGCAGTTACTCCGGGACAGGTTACGAGCAGTACTTC
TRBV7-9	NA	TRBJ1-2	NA	CASSLPTANYGYTF	TGTGCCAGCAGCTTACCTACAGCTAACTATGGCTACACCTTC
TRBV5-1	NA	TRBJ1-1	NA	CASSSGRGSGEAFF	TGCGCCAGCAGCTCGGGCAGGGGTAGTGGTGAAGCTTTCTTT
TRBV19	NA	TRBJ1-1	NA	CASSQQGAGNTEAFF	TGTGCCAGTAGCCAACAGGGTGCGGGGAACACTGAAGCTTTCTTT
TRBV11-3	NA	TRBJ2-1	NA	CASSPRKGSYNEQFF	TGTGCCAGCAGCCCCCGGAAGGGGTCCTACAATGAGCAGTTCTTC
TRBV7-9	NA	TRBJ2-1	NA	CASSPPGLTKFF	TGTGCCAGCAGCCCTCCGGGACTTACGAAGTTCTTC
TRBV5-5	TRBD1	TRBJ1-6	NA	CASSYRGQGRPNSPLHF	TGTGCCAGCAGCTATCGAGGACAGGGGAGGCCTAATTCACCCCTCCACTTT
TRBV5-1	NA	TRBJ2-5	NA	CASSSGGTGLETQYF	TGCGCCAGCAGCTCGGGAGGGACAGGGCTGGAGACCCAGTACTTC
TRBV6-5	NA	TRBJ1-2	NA	CASSRGLGGYTF	TGTGCCAGCAGTCGAGGCCTCGGTGGCTACACCTTC
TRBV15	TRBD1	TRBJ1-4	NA	CATSSRGQEFTTNEKLFF	TGTGCCACCAGTAGCAGGGGACAGGAATTTACAACTAATGAAAAACTGTTTTTT
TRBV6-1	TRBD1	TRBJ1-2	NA	CASSEEGNRGSYGYTF	TGTGCCAGCAGTGAAGAGGGGAACAGGGGATCGTATGGCTACACCTTC